This paragraph covers one TCR beta chain sequence. No antigen is known for it. Here immunoSEQ multiplex PCR was the method, and the copy in TCRdb shows in-frame clones only, minus some. Of nearly 2 million clones in the sample, approximately 94% were seen once. The sample is drawn from a study of shared clonotypes between healthy human individuals. Study outcomes and limitations: Rarefaction analysis demonstrated incomplete sorted-subset sequencing notwithstanding large depth.

Naive-designated CD8 cells lacked CD45RO, were positively enriched for CCR7, and omitted terminally differentiated effector memory CD45RA+ cells. Each of the donors was a healthy adult who was HIV-negative and had not had a recent acute infection or vaccination. V trimming: 3 bases; J trimming: 5 bases; junction bases outside the gene matches: 9. This CDR3 contains 15 residues. Germline V gives CDR1 MGHRA, CDR2 YSYEKL. The sequencing sample was made of naive CD8+ T cells sorted from blood. V gene TRBV4-1 combines with J gene TRBJ1-1; 7 positions agree with TRBD1. This sequence originates from a man aged 18 to 29 in good health. The CDR3 DNA is TGCGCCAGCAGCCACCGAAACACAGGGGAGACTGAAGCTTTCTTT. Translated, it gives CASSHRNTGETEAFF.